Below are 17 T cell receptor beta chains sequenced from a single sample in a study of early T cells in non-severe SARS-CoV-2 infection. MiXCR, run by TCRdb on the 5' RACE reads, gives a single entry per CDR3 protein. Altogether some 29,000 distinct CDR3 sequences are present, about 5% being singletons, with the ten largest covering 10% to 12%. Material: whole blood. All receptors derive from an adult who was a healthcare worker with PCR-confirmed SARS-CoV-2 infection or an uninfected control (not recorded which).

This clonotype appeared many times. This sequence joins TRBV6-4 and TRBJ2-3, with 10 bases fitting TRBD1. CDR1 and CDR2 (germline): MRHNA, SNTAGT. The CDR3 covers 15 residues. V dropped 6 bases and J dropped 4; count of bases not matched to a gene: 7. The CDR3 bases are TGTGCCAGCAGCGTCCGGACAGGGGGTGCAGATACGCAGTATTTT. Its protein product is CASSVRTGGADTQYF.

This clonotype has a count of ten or more. The chain links TRBV28 to TRBJ2-2; the D is unclear. The CDR3 contains 12 residues. From germline, CDR1 is MDHEN and CDR2 SYDVKM. The V end was cut by 3 bases, the J end by 6 bases, with 5 bases between. The CDR3 DNA reads as TGTGCCAGCAGTTTGCAGGCCGGGGAGCTGTTTTTT. Translating gives CASSLQAGELFF.

This clonotype was counted ten times or more. The chain joins TRBV5-1 to TRBJ1-1, with D possibly TRBD1 on 5 matching bases. Germline loops: CDR1 SGHRS, CDR2 YFSETQ. This CDR3 contains 13 residues. Trimming took off 0 bases at V and 10 bases at J, with 13 bases between the two ends. The CDR3, as DNA: TGCGCCAGCAGCTTGGCAGGGCTTGAGCGAGCTTTCTTT. Protein: CASSLAGLERAFF.

The chain carries TRBV19 and TRBJ2-3, with a tentative D call TRBD1 (5 bases). Germline lookup yields CDR1 LNHDA and CDR2 SQIVND (reference sequence). V dropped 4 bases and J dropped 1 base, with 9 bases sitting between them. CDR3 length: 14 amino acids. DNA for the CDR3: TGTGCCAGTAGTAATACAGGTCGCACAGATACGCAGTATTTT. As protein: CASSNTGRTDTQYF. The variable domain in full, with the rest retrieved from reference TRBV19 and TRBJ2-3, is DGGITQSPKYLFRKEGQNVTLSCEQNLNHDAMYWYRQDPGQGLRLIYYSQIVNDFQKGDIAEGYSVSREKKESFPLTVTSAQKNPTAFYLCASSNTGRTDTQYFGPGTRLTVL.

This clonotype was counted many times. V usage is TRBV5-1 and J usage is TRBJ1-3, with D possibly TRBD1 on 6 matching bases. V lost 0 bases to trimming and J lost 0 bases, with 16 bases between them. The CDR3 totals 18 residues. Germline loops: CDR1 SGHRS, CDR2 YFSETQ. In DNA form, the CDR3 reads TGCGCCAGCAGCTTGGGCCTTACAGGGACTCTCTCTGGAAACACCATATATTTT. This translates into CASSLGLTGTLSGNTIYF. The full variable domain, completed using reference TRBV5-1 and TRBJ1-3, is KAGVTQTPRYLIKTRGQQVTLSCSPISGHRSVSWYQQTPGQGLQFLFEYFSETQRNKGNFPGRFSGRQFSNSRSEMNVSTLELGDSALYLCASSLGLTGTLSGNTIYFGEGSWLTVV.

In its sample, this clonotype was seen many times. The chain employs TRBV29-1 and TRBJ1-2; D not certain. The CDR3 is 13 amino acids. CDR1 is SQVTM and CDR2 is ANQGSEA in the germline V gene. The ends were cut back, 0 bases at V and 6 bases at J, with 11 bases in the middle. Written as DNA, the CDR3 is TGCAGCGTTGAAGACAGGCCGACGAATGGCTACACCTTC. Encoded protein: CSVEDRPTNGYTF.

There are many counts of this clonotype. The V call is TRBV7-8, the J call TRBJ2-3, with D possibly being TRBD1 or TRBD2 (5 bases each). Germline V CDR1 and CDR2: SGHVS, FQNEAQ. V lost 5 bases and J lost 6, with 18 bases in between. This CDR3 is 15 amino acids long. CDR3 bases: TGTGCCAGCAGCCGATCCGAGCGAGGGGTGGATACGCAGTATTTT. This gives the protein CASSRSERGVDTQYF.

V gene TRBV12-2 combines with J gene TRBJ2-7; the table gives TRBD1 as D, unverified against the DNA. TRBV12-2 is assigned pseudogene status. The CDR3 totals 18 residues. The CDR3: CASRLSRKAQGFFHEQYF. DNA for the CDR3: TGTGCAAGTCGCTTATCCCGAAAAGCTCAGGGGTTTTTCCACGAGCAGTACTTC.

This clonotype turned up a few times. The V and J genes are TRBV2 and TRBJ2-1; no firm D call. Germline V gene lookup returns CDR1 SNHLY and CDR2 FYNNEI. CDR3 length: 12 residues. The V end was cut by 5 bases, the J end by 9 bases, with 11 bases between. The CDR3 loop reads CASSPTAFEQFF. Written as DNA, the CDR3 is TGTGCCAGCAGTCCGACTGCCTTTGAGCAGTTCTTC.

V and J are TRBV9 and TRBJ2-7; D tentatively reads TRBD1 or TRBD2 (5 bases each). Germline loops: CDR1 SGDLS, CDR2 YYNGEE. The CDR3 runs to 15 residues. The V and J ends lost 0 bases and 0 bases respectively, with 10 bases between them. CDR3 region: CASSVAAGASYEQYF. The CDR3 coding sequence is TGTGCCAGCAGCGTAGCAGCCGGGGCCTCCTACGAGCAGTACTTC. Drawing the rest from reference TRBV9 and TRBJ2-7, the complete variable domain is DSGVTQTPKHLITATGQRVTLRCSPRSGDLSVYWYQQSLDQGLQFLIQYYNGEERAKGNILERFSAQQFPDLHSELNLSSLELGDSALYFCASSVAAGASYEQYFGPGTRLTVT.

V gene TRBV7-9 combines with J gene TRBJ1-2, with D uncertain. The CDR3 runs 13 residues. Trimming took 3 bases from V and 6 from J, leaving 11 bases between them. CDR1 SEHNR and CDR2 FQNEAQ come from the germline V gene (reference sequence). CDR3 DNA sequence: TGTGCCAGCAGCTTCCTAGAGGTGGATGGCTACACCTTC. It encodes CASSFLEVDGYTF.

This clonotype was counted at least ten times. The V call is TRBV7-9, the J call TRBJ1-1; the D is unclear. Germline V gene sequence: CDR1 SEHNR, CDR2 FQNEAQ (reference sequence). CDR3 size: 11 residues. V was shortened by 1 base and J by 8 bases, with 5 bases between the two germline ends. For the CDR3, the DNA is TGTGCCAGCAGCTTAGTGTCCGAAGCTTTCTTT. Translated: CASSLVSEAFF.

This clonotype was detected ten times or more. The chain has TRBV3-2 and TRBJ2-7. TRBV3-2 is assigned pseudogene status. CDR3 length equals 14 residues. The CDR3 region is CASSQDYKSYEQYF. The CDR3 DNA reads TGTGCCAGCAGCCAAGATTACAAGTCCTACGAGCAGTACTTC.

This chain joins TRBV12-3 or TRBV12-4 and TRBJ2-1; no definite D call. V shed 8 bases and J shed 4 bases, with 9 bases lying between them. This CDR3 is built from 12 residues. The CDR3 loop is CASGVSYNEQFF. The DNA for the CDR3 is TGTGCCAGCGGGGTCAGTTACAATGAGCAGTTCTTC.

This clonotype was seen at least ten times. CDR3 loop: CSARVLAGYEQYF. Here the CDR3 DNA reads TGCAGTGCTAGAGTACTAGCGGGTTACGAGCAGTACTTC. The rearrangement links TRBV20-1 to TRBJ2-7; 9 positions agree with TRBD2. Trimming cost V 1 base and J 4 bases; bases outside gene matches: 2. From germline, CDR1 is DFQATT and CDR2 SNEGSKA (reference sequence). The CDR3 length is 13 residues.

The rearrangement links TRBV10-3 to TRBJ2-5, with a weak D call TRBD2 (6 bases). Germline assignment: CDR1 ENHRY and CDR2 SYGVKD. The length of the CDR3 is 14 residues. With 1 base removed from V and 5 bases from J, the gap between germline ends came to 11 bases. CDR3: CAISELSGVETQYF. The CDR3 nucleotides read TGTGCCATCAGTGAGTTGTCGGGGGTCGAGACCCAGTACTTC.

This clonotype was observed at least ten times. This chain joins TRBV20-1 and TRBJ1-2; no clear D gene. V was cut by 2 bases and J by 8 bases, with 12 bases left in between. Germline values: CDR1 DFQATT, CDR2 SNEGSKA (reference sequence). CDR3 length equals 12 residues. CDR3 loop: CSARLVLRGYTF. CDR3 DNA: TGCAGTGCTAGATTGGTACTCAGGGGCTACACCTTC.